Listed here are 14 T cell receptor beta chains from one sample, sequenced in a study of blood T cell repertoires in COVID-19 (dated by TCRdb to the early 2020s). The library was prepared using the immunoSEQ multiplex PCR assay. This is the immuneACCESS table as TCRdb keeps it, with only in-frame sequences that have V and J called. A part of the clones is gone; compared with another copy, unresolved V genes explain less than half, and the rest is unexplained. This sample holds approximately 250,000 clones; over 75% were observed only once. Around 7.8% of the sample comes from the top ten. The sequenced material came from peripheral blood. These receptors came from a human donor in a cohort sampled during active COVID-19.

CDR3 residues: CASTSGTGLYEGYTF. The CDR3, as DNA: TGCGCCAGCACCTCCGGGACAGGGCTTTATGAGGGCTACACCTTC. This chain connects TRBV5-1 to TRBJ1-2, with 9 bases aligning to TRBD1. CDR1 and CDR2 from the germline V gene are SGHRS and YFSETQ. The length of the CDR3 is 15 residues. J lost 8 bases, V lost 6 bases, and 14 bases had no gene match.

The chain combines TRBV3-1 (or the pseudogene TRBV3-2) with TRBJ2-3, with D perhaps TRBD2 (6 bases). V was cut by 0 bases and J by 5 bases, with 18 bases left in between. Per the germline V gene, CDR1 is LGHDT and CDR2 is YNNKEL (reference sequence). The CDR3 is 17 amino acids. This CDR3 reads CASSQDLPSGSRDTQYF. CDR3 nucleotide sequence: TGTGCCAGCAGCCAAGATCTACCCAGCGGGTCCAGAGATACGCAGTATTTT.

V usage is TRBV29-1 and J usage is TRBJ2-1, with 11 positions matching TRBD2. CDR1 SQVTM and CDR2 ANQGSEA come from the germline V gene. CDR3 size: 14 residues. V shed 5 bases, J shed 9 bases, and the junction held 9 bases outside the gene matches. CDR3 sequence: CSVQLAGALGEQFF. The DNA of the CDR3 is TGCAGCGTTCAACTAGCGGGAGCTCTCGGTGAGCAGTTCTTC.

The rearrangement uses TRBV14 and TRBJ2-1; maybe TRBD2 (6 bases). With 0 bases removed from V and 2 bases from J, the gap between germline ends came to 14 bases. The germline CDR1 and CDR2 sequences are SGHDN and FVKESK. The CDR3 runs to 17 residues. The CDR3 DNA is TGTGCCAGCAGCCAAGATCGCGAGGGAGGAACCTACAATGAGCAGTTCTTC. It codes for CASSQDREGGTYNEQFF.

This rearrangement joins TRBV7-6 to TRBJ2-5, with 7 bases that match TRBD1. There are 14 residues in the CDR3. V lost 0 bases, J lost 2 bases, and 0 bases stayed unmatched. Germline V CDR1 and CDR2: SGHVS, FNYEAQ. This CDR3 is CASSLAGQQETQYF. CDR3 DNA: TGTGCCAGCAGCTTAGCGGGACAGCAAGAGACCCAGTACTTC.

The V call is TRBV3-1 (or the pseudogene TRBV3-2), the J call TRBJ2-5; 9 nucleotides align to TRBD1. With V trimmed by 1 base and J by 4 bases, 4 bases remained unmatched. Germline V gives CDR1 LGHDT, CDR2 YNNKEL (reference sequence). CDR3 length: 15 amino acids. The CDR3 loop is CASSQARQGVETQYF. The CDR3, as DNA: TGTGCCAGCAGCCAAGCAAGACAGGGGGTAGAGACCCAGTACTTC.

This clone occurred once. V gene TRBV6-5 combines with J gene TRBJ2-7; D unclear. The CDR3 has 11 residues. Trimming cost V 5 bases and J 6 bases, with 8 bases left between them. Germline V CDR1 and CDR2: MNHEY, SVGAGI. The CDR3 is CASSRFLEQYF. The CDR3 DNA follows: TGTGCCAGCAGTCGGTTTCTCGAGCAGTACTTC.

The genes are TRBV18 and TRBJ1-1, with D unresolved. The germline V gene has CDR1 KGHSH and CDR2 LQKENI. The V and J ends lost 0 bases and 3 bases respectively, with 8 bases between them. The CDR3 covers 14 residues. The CDR3 DNA is TGTGCCAGCTCACCACCGGGCGCCTACACTGAAGCTTTCTTT. This encodes CASSPPGAYTEAFF. The full variable domain, in which reference TRBV18 and TRBJ1-1 provide the parts outside the CDR3, is NAGVMQNPRHLVRRRGQEARLRCSPMKGHSHVYWYRQLPEEGLKFMVYLQKENIIDESGMPKERFSAEFPKEGPSILRIQQVVRGDSAAYFCASSPPGAYTEAFFGQGTRLTVV.

The sample holds a few counts of this clone. This chain connects TRBV24-1 to TRBJ1-6; 8 nucleotides match TRBD1. With 4 bases clipped from V and 4 bases from J, the junction kept 20 bases outside the gene matches. This CDR3 has 21 amino acids. CDR1 KGHDR and CDR2 SFDVKD come from the germline V gene. In DNA, the CDR3 is TGTGCCACCAGTGACCCGCGCGGTAATATCACAGGGGGTGGATATAATTCACCCCTCCACTTT. Amino acid sequence: CATSDPRGNITGGGYNSPLHF.

This clone has more than one count but fewer than ten. The V and J genes are TRBV27 and TRBJ2-1; 8 positions agree with TRBD2. The V and J ends lost 1 base and 10 bases, in that order; junction bases with no gene match: 3. In germline, CDR1 is MNHEY, CDR2 SMNVEV (reference sequence). CDR3 size: 13 residues. The CDR3 is CASSLWGGREQFF. The CDR3 DNA reads as TGTGCCAGCAGTTTATGGGGCGGGAGGGAGCAGTTCTTC.

A single count supports this clone. The rearrangement joins TRBV5-4 to TRBJ2-7, with D perhaps matching TRBD2 (6 bases). This CDR3 is built from 14 residues. The V gene lost 4 bases and the J gene lost 0 bases, with 11 bases spanning the gap. CDR1 SGHNT and CDR2 YYREEE come from the germline V gene (reference sequence). The CDR3, as DNA: TGTGCCAGCAGCGGGGGAGGCCTCTCCTACGAGCAGTACTTC. This translates into CASSGGGLSYEQYF.

With respect to this clone: Sequence at one end of the junction differs from germline and may be a read error. V usage is TRBV7-7 and J usage is TRBJ2-3; D perhaps matches TRBD2 (6 bases). Germline V gene sequence: CDR1 SSHAT, CDR2 FNYEAQ (reference sequence). This CDR3 is 17 amino acids long. The CDR3 loop is CASSLGVSGGGTDTQYF. The CDR3, as DNA: TGTGCTAGCAGCTTGGGGGTTAGCGGAGGGGGCACAGATACGCAGTATTTT.

The chain carries TRBV6-1 and TRBJ2-5; 8 bases line up with TRBD2. Trimming took 4 bases from V and 1 from J; bases not matched to a gene: 14. This CDR3 is 18 amino acids long. Germline CDR1 reads MNHNS; CDR2 reads SASEGT. The CDR3 loop reads CASSAGDLAGGGQETQYF. As DNA, the CDR3 is TGTGCCAGCAGTGCCGGTGATTTGGCGGGAGGCGGCCAAGAGACCCAGTACTTC.

The V gene is TRBV20-1, the J gene TRBJ1-2; a possible D gene is TRBD1 (6 bases). This CDR3 has 15 residues. Germline V CDR1 and CDR2: DFQATT, SNEGSKA (reference sequence). The CDR3 DNA follows: TGCAGCTCTAGTCGACCAGGGGCGCCTTTCTATGGCTACACCTTC. Translating gives CSSSRPGAPFYGYTF.